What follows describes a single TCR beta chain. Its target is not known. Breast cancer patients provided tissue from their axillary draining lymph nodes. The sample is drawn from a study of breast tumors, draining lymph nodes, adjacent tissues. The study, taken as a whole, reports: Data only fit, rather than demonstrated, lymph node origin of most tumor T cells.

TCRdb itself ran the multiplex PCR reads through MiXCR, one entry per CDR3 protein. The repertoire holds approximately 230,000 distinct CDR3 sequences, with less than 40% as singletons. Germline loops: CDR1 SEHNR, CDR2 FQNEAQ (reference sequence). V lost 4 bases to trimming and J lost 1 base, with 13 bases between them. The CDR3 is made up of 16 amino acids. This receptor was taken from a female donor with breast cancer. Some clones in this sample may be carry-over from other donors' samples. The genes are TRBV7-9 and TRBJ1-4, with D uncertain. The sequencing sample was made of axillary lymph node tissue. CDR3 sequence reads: CASSSTSRETNEKLFF. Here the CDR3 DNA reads TGTGCCAGCAGCTCTACTAGTAGGGAAACTAATGAAAAACTGTTTTTT.